The source of this T cell receptor beta chain is a study of graft-versus-host responses after intestinal transplantation. Study-level information: Grafts were multivisceral, liver-intestinal, or isolated intestinal. Recipients across the board were started on anti-thymocyte globulin induction, then kept on tacrolimus and steroids for two to three years.

Notes on the study in general: GvH clones turned up in recipient marrow; some had shown up first in ileum or blood. Allograft clonal ratios (graft-versus-host to host-versus-graft) were high in patients who had graft-donor T cell macrochimerism.

This table comes from immunoSEQ multiplex PCR, and its TCRdb copy is limited to in-frame clones, with some not included. The sample consists of approximately 46,000 clones, approximately 88% of them appearing once. The CDR3 is made up of 15 amino acids. With 4 bases removed from V and 5 bases from J, the gap between germline ends came to 14 bases. Germline CDR1 is LGHNA and CDR2 is YSLEER. This clone occurred a few times. As yet, its antigen is unknown. This chain links TRBV4-3 with TRBJ1-4; tentative D call: TRBD1 (6 bases). The material sequenced was unstimulated CD4+ T cells sorted from spleen or lymph node cells, taken before transplant. The source of this sequence is a human donor who was the organ donor for an intestinal transplant. Here the CDR3 DNA reads TGCGCCAGCAGCCGGTCGGGGGGCGTGAATGAAAAACTGTTTTTT. It yields the protein CASSRSGGVNEKLFF.